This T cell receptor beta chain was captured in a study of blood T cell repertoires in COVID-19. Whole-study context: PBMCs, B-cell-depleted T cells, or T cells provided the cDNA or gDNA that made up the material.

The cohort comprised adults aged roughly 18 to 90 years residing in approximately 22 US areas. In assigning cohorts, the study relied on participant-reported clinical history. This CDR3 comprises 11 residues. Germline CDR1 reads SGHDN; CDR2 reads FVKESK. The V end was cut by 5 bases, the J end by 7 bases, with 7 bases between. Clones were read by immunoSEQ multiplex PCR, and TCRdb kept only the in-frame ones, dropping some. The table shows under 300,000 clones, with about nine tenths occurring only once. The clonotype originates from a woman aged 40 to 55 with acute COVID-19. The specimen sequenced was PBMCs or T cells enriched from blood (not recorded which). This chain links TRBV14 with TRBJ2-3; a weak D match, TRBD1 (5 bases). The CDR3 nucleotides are TGTGCCAGCAGCGCAGGGTATACGCAGTATTTT. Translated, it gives CASSAGYTQYF.